The sequence of this TCR beta chain was determined in a study of T cells in women clearing cervical HPV infection. About the research overall: Cases were women with histologically confirmed HPV16-related CIN3 or worse, including a couple of invasive cancers.

Remarks on this clone: Read sequence stops 3 residues before the CDR3 end, and the germline J gene provides the missing end.

The CDR3 consists of 13 residues. Germline V lookup: CDR1 MNHNS, CDR2 SASEGT. TCRdb keeps only in-frame clones here, not all; method: immunoSEQ multiplex PCR. This sample's clone table lists tens of thousands of clones. Sample: blood buffy coat. The clonotype was recovered from a woman aged 18-70 years with a cervical HPV16 infection that either progressed to CIN3+ or cleared (not recorded which). The chain carries TRBV6-1 and TRBJ1-4; D gene unclear. The CDR3 sequence is CASSEARNSPLFF. The sequenced part of the CDR3 DNA is TGTGCCAGCAGTGAAGCAAGAAACTCACCA.